This T cell receptor (beta chain) was documented in a study of cytomegalovirus exposure and HLA in healthy donors (dated by TCRdb to the late 2010s). Context from the whole study: In an earlier analysis of 450 to 750 of the donors, 250 to 300 Gb of sequence data and roughly 100 million unique TCR beta sequences from 150 million to 200 million T cells were reported. An early release that covered 500 to 800 HLA-typed donors contained about 290 gigabases of sequencing data and about 84 million unique TCR sequences. Of the 350 to 450 genotyped donors, over 80% were placed in the genetic ancestry cluster associated with self-reported Caucasian donors. The study was designed to test whether signatures of past pathogen exposure could be identified by cataloging public T cell receptors. The study profiled the T cell repertoires of fewer than 850 subjects by immunosequencing and related them to cytomegalovirus serostatus. In addition to the first cohort of 500 to 850 subjects, a separate validation cohort of 130 or so different subjects was used. High-throughput TCR immunosequencing, statistical association of individual TCRs with disease status, and machine learning were combined to predict cytomegalovirus infection status. A later analysis re-examined previously published TCR beta repertoires from 610 or so donors and added high-resolution HLA genotyping to investigate patterns of TCR occurrence. In the later analysis, no new phenotypic data were used to find candidate immune exposures; instead, reliance was placed on TCR beta sequences and their occurrence across donors. An earlier analysis of around 640 of the donors used high-throughput TCR beta sequencing to judge whether each TCR beta V gene segment behaved as functional or pseudogenic. Donor age, sex, ethnicity and CMV serostatus were compiled alongside the repertoire data. In a later genetic analysis, genome-wide SNP genotypes for about 55% of the roughly 670 donors were used, and that subset was treated as a discovery cohort. All discovery cohort repertoires had been generated using a single sequencing platform. HLA typing included class I and class II loci at four-digit resolution. Typing coverage differed by locus: A, B, C, DRB1 and DQB1 were typed in roughly 629-630 donors, DQA1 in about 550, DPA1 in nearly 610, and DPB1 in around 490. Because of strong linkage in the cohort, four or five DR-DQ haplotypes were treated as single units for association and clustering. Among 398 genotyped donors of the cohort, an average of approximately 250,000 unique TCR beta nucleotide sequences were sequenced per donor, roughly 18% of them non-productive. Study-level results and caveats: In both the original and validation cohorts, the classifier was reported to diagnose cytomegalovirus status with high specificity and sensitivity. An earlier analysis of roughly 570 of the donors showed that most TCR beta V segments appeared in productive rearrangements either about 87% or about 30% of the time, which broadly matched IMGT annotations. The authors suggested that the approach could potentially be extended to other disease states and immunological phenotypes. Some IMGT-functional V segments, including TRBV6-2 and TRBV6-3, could not be distinguished by the 87-base-pair reads and were therefore excluded. In the study, some 180 TCR beta chains were listed as associated with cytomegalovirus. The sequencing pipeline was judged likely to have produced a cluster of highly shared sequence variants as a technical artifact. Strong co-occurrence of HLA alleles, especially DR and DQ, made assigning TCR associations to individual alleles difficult. Because counts were too low, about 15 rarely observed V segments, including chromosome 9 orphons, were left out of the earlier analysis of approximately 500 of the donors. A later analysis found that TCR association rates varied across HLA loci, with DRB1 alleles showing the most associated TCRs and HLA-C alleles the fewest. Presence/absence analyses assumed roughly uniform sequencing depth across donors, an assumption that may not hold. A further reported finding was that TCR beta sequences accurately predicted the HLA-A and HLA-B alleles for most subjects in the first cohort. A later analysis found that most CMV-associated TCR beta chains appeared HLA-restricted, with HLA associations seemingly driven largely by CMV exposure. Compared with equally common non-associated chains, HLA-associated TCR beta chains in a later analysis were more clonally expanded and had lower generation probabilities. According to a later genetic analysis, donors in an Asian-associated ancestry cluster had fewer N-insertions in productive TCRs than the roughly 670-donor mean. Because HLA typing was missing for some donors at each locus, association tests included only the typed subset. Linkage disequilibrium might explain the correlated functional status among segregating V segments, but an unknown experimental factor could not be ruled out. CMV serostatus was the only immune exposure information available for the cohort. A later analysis reported that several top co-occurrence clusters appeared linked to parvovirus B19, influenza, CMV and Epstein-Barr virus. While some public TCRs were present in many individuals, most TCR sequences turned up only very rarely across donors. In vitro tests confirmed that a few of the cytomegalovirus-associated TCR beta chains recognize cytomegalovirus antigens. This cohort had only TCR beta chains sequenced, and the lack of alpha or paired-chain data limited which features could be detected. V-gene and J-gene trimming of TCR beta chains was associated with a missense DCLRE1C variant in a later genetic analysis, and the association was replicated in an independent cohort. In a later analysis, 15,000 to 20,000 TCR beta sequences were associated with specific HLA alleles at a false discovery rate of 0.05.

CDR1 and CDR2, per the germline V gene (reference sequence), are LNHDA and SQIVND. The CDR3 contains 12 residues, cysteine and phenylalanine counted. Only the CDR3 DNA is retained, 36 bases long and in frame from the first base. Ends trimmed: V by 9 bases, J by 4 bases; bases unmatched to a gene: 3. There are a few counts of this clone. Its specific antigen is unknown. Base qualities were left out, and no much larger clone turns up one base away. Additional DNA sequences in this sample encode the identical CDR3. The library was prepared using the immunoSEQ multiplex PCR assay. A mixture of 60 forward primers for TCR Vbeta segments and 13 reverse primers for TCR Jbeta segments was used in the multiplex PCR. A multiplex PCR assay on genomic DNA amplified the CDR3 region of rearranged TCR beta genes. The amplified TCR beta libraries were sequenced on the Illumina HiSeq System as 87-base-pair reads. In the original analysis: In a later analysis, about 80 million unique TCR beta chains were counted across the approximately 640 repertoires, and roughly 11 million of these chains were shared by at least two donors. Raw reads were error-corrected and collapsed into unique sequences with a nearest-neighbor algorithm that merged closely related sequences to remove PCR and sequencing errors. CDR3 sequences were aligned to IMGT reference sequences to assign V, D and J gene segments. Each retained sequence needed at least a six-nucleotide match to both a V gene segment and a J gene segment. A rearrangement counted as productive if the CDR3 had no stop codons and remained in frame with V and J, and every other rearrangement counted as non-productive. CDR3 was defined according to IMGT convention as the region running from the second conserved V-encoded cysteine to the conserved J-encoded phenylalanine. The earlier analysis of some 550 of the donors excluded any sequence lacking an unambiguous match to a single V gene segment. In an earlier analysis of several hundred of the donors, V segments were called functional above 56.7% productive rearrangements and were called segregating when the between-donor standard deviation exceeded 5%. To diagnose cytomegalovirus status from the catalog of TCR beta chain sequences, a statistical classification framework was built. In a later analysis, V and J genes were assigned by comparing TCR nucleotide sequences against IMGT/GENE-DB human TR gene sequences. Using the TCRdist pipeline, a later analysis assigned CDR3 sequences along with most-parsimonious VDJ recombination scenarios. In a later analysis, each TCR beta chain was defined by its CDR3 amino acid sequence together with its V-gene family, and reads without a unique V-gene family were excluded. To address suspected cross-contamination and a sequencing artifact, a later analysis removed 450 to 700 highly shared, low-generation-probability nucleotide sequences. In a later analysis, a clonal expansion index for each public chain was calculated from normalized within-repertoire ranks of inferred template counts. A later analysis computed generation probabilities with a VDJ recombination model fitted to out-of-frame rearrangements, and checked the results against IGoR. In a later analysis, hypergeometric tests were used to score TCR-TCR, TCR-HLA and TCR-CMV co-occurrence, with a repertoire-size bias correction applied to TCR pairs. To estimate false discovery rates, a later analysis permuted the HLA or CMV assignments 20 times. A later analysis grouped co-occurring TCRs with DBSCAN, adding TCRdist sequence similarity when clustering within HLA-allele-positive subsets. Repertoires with fewer than 30,000 or more than 120,000 public chains, plus five repertoires with anomalous nucleotide sharing, were excluded from co-occurrence clustering. TCRdb took this table from immuneACCESS and kept in-frame rearrangements with V and J called. Such tables lack part of the clones; where checked against another copy, unresolved V genes explain under half of the gap, and the rest is unexplained. From that table come the V and J calls and clone size; the DNA was used to work out D and trimming. This sample lists 90,000 to 110,000 clones; around 75% were detected once. Approximately 1.2% of the sample comes from the top ten.

The cohort comprised fewer than 750 healthy bone marrow donors. At the time of sampling, every cohort member was nominally healthy, though immune exposures that went unrecorded were likely present. The donor was CMV seronegative and was included in the group of about 350 seronegative cohort members. A peripheral blood sample was provided by each donor, and peripheral blood mononuclear cells were used for TCR beta sequencing. The Qiagen DNeasy Blood Extraction Kit was used to extract genomic DNA from the blood cell samples. This TCR was recovered from a man in his forties in good health and CMV-seronegative. The sequencing input was PBMCs. The rearranged segments are TRBV19 and TRBJ1-5, with 7 bases aligning to TRBD1. The CDR3 region reads CASRQGNQPQHF. The DNA sequence is given as TGTGCCAGCCGACAGGGTAATCAGCCCCAGCATTTT.